This entry features one T cell receptor beta chain sequence. Which antigen it targets is not known. Base qualities are missing; no much larger clone stands one base away. The cohort comprised several hundred healthy bone marrow donors. Cohort members were all nominally healthy when sampled, although unrecorded immune exposures were likely present. The donor was CMV seronegative and was included in the group of several hundred seronegative cohort members. A peripheral blood sample was collected from each donor, and TCR beta sequencing was performed on peripheral blood mononuclear cells. Genomic DNA extraction from the blood cell samples was performed with the Qiagen DNeasy Blood Extraction Kit. This record comes from a study of cytomegalovirus exposure and HLA in healthy donors (dated by TCRdb to about 2017). At the level of the whole study: In an earlier analysis of some 550 of the donors, 276 Gb of sequence data and 100 million or so unique TCR beta sequences from about 180 million T cells were reported. An early release that covered 640 HLA-typed donors contained about 300 gigabases of sequencing data and 75 million to 100 million unique TCR sequences. Among the approximately 420 genotyped donors, approximately 82% belonged to the genetic ancestry cluster associated with self-reported Caucasian donors. The aim of the study was to test whether cataloging public T cell receptors could identify signatures of past pathogen exposure. The study profiled the T cell repertoires of about 720 subjects by immunosequencing and related them to cytomegalovirus serostatus. Besides the first cohort of 500 to 700 subjects, a separate validation cohort made up of about 120 different subjects was used. The study combined high-throughput TCR immunosequencing, statistical association of individual TCRs with disease status, and machine learning to predict cytomegalovirus infection status. In a later analysis, previously published TCR beta repertoires from several hundred donors were re-analyzed and high-resolution HLA genotyping was added so that TCR occurrence patterns could be studied. The later analysis used no new phenotypic data to find candidate immune exposures, relying instead on TCR beta sequences and their occurrence across donors. In an earlier analysis of roughly 580 of the donors, high-throughput TCR beta sequencing was used to judge whether each TCR beta V gene segment behaved as functional or pseudogenic. Donor age, sex, ethnicity and CMV serostatus were collected together with the repertoire data. In a later genetic analysis, genome-wide SNP genotypes for about three fifths of the roughly 670 donors were used, and that subset was treated as a discovery cohort. Every discovery cohort repertoire had been produced on one sequencing platform. Both class I and class II loci were covered by HLA typing, at four-digit resolution. Typing coverage varied by locus: roughly 620-640 donors for A, B, C, DRB1 and DQB1; more than 500 for DQA1; approximately 610 for DPA1; under 490 for DPB1. Because of strong linkage in the cohort, four or five DR-DQ haplotypes were treated as single units for association and clustering. Across some 400 genotyped donors of the cohort, an average of about 240,000 unique TCR beta nucleotide sequences per donor were sequenced, and approximately 17% of those sequences were non-productive.

Receptors were amplified or captured by the immunoSEQ multiplex PCR assay. A mixture of 60 forward primers for TCR Vbeta segments and 13 reverse primers for TCR Jbeta segments was used in the multiplex PCR. The CDR3 region of rearranged TCR beta genes was amplified from genomic DNA by a multiplex PCR assay. Amplified TCR beta libraries were sequenced as 87-base-pair reads on the Illumina HiSeq System. In the authors' own workflow: A later analysis counted approximately 74 million unique TCR beta chains across the 650 to 800 repertoires, and around 12 million of these chains were shared by at least two donors. To remove PCR and sequencing errors, raw reads were error-corrected and collapsed into unique sequences using a nearest-neighbor algorithm that merged closely related sequences. Alignment of CDR3 sequences to IMGT reference sequences was used to assign V, D and J gene segments. For a sequence to be retained, a match of at least six nucleotides to both a V gene segment and a J gene segment was required. A rearrangement was called productive if the CDR3 had no stop codons and remained in frame with V and J, and every other rearrangement was called non-productive. Following IMGT convention, CDR3 was defined as the stretch from the second conserved V-encoded cysteine up to the conserved J-encoded phenylalanine. In an earlier analysis of roughly 580 of the donors, sequences lacking an unambiguous match to a single V gene segment were excluded. An earlier analysis of about 600 of the donors called V segments functional above 56.7% productive rearrangements and segregating when the between-donor standard deviation exceeded 5%. A statistical classification framework was built for diagnosing cytomegalovirus status from the catalog of TCR beta chain sequences. V and J gene assignment, in a later analysis, came from comparing TCR nucleotide sequences with IMGT/GENE-DB human TR gene sequences. In a later analysis, CDR3 sequences and most-parsimonious VDJ recombination scenarios were assigned using the TCRdist pipeline. In a later analysis, every TCR beta chain was defined by the combination of its CDR3 amino acid sequence and its V-gene family, and reads without a unique V-gene family were dropped. A later analysis removed over 500 highly shared, low-generation-probability nucleotide sequences to deal with suspected cross-contamination and a sequencing artifact. For each public chain, a later analysis derived a clonal expansion index from normalized ranks of inferred template counts within each repertoire. In a later analysis, generation probabilities were computed with a VDJ recombination model fitted to out-of-frame rearrangements, and the resulting probabilities were checked against IGoR. Hypergeometric tests were used in a later analysis to score TCR-TCR, TCR-HLA and TCR-CMV co-occurrence, with a repertoire-size bias correction applied to the TCR pairs. To estimate false discovery rates, a later analysis permuted the HLA or CMV assignments 20 times. A later analysis grouped co-occurring TCRs with DBSCAN, adding TCRdist sequence similarity when clustering within HLA-allele-positive subsets. Repertoires with fewer than 30,000 or more than 120,000 public chains were left out of co-occurrence clustering, as were four to six repertoires with anomalous nucleotide sharing. The table comes from immuneACCESS by way of TCRdb, which keeps in-frame sequences with V and J called. Part of the clones is missing from these tables; in studies checked, under half for an unresolved V gene and the rest for unknown reasons. Clone size and the V and J calls come from that table; the DNA yielded D and trimming. This sample is represented by about 120,000 clones; more than 70% of them were singletons. 3% to 4.5% of the sample is taken by the ten largest.

What the authors observed across the whole study: According to a later analysis, TCR association rates differed among HLA loci, with DRB1 alleles showing the most associated TCRs and HLA-C alleles showing the fewest. The authors suggested that the approach could potentially be extended to other disease states and immunological phenotypes. A later analysis found that most CMV-associated TCR beta chains appeared HLA-restricted, with HLA associations seemingly driven largely by CMV exposure. Broadly in line with IMGT annotations, most TCR beta V segments showed up in productive rearrangements about 87% or about 30% of the time in an earlier analysis of several hundred of the donors. Three of the identified cytomegalovirus-associated TCR beta chains were confirmed in vitro to be specific for cytomegalovirus antigens. The study gave a list of some 150 TCR beta chains associated with cytomegalovirus. Because HLA typing was unavailable for some donors at each locus, only the typed subset was used in association tests. In a later genetic analysis, a missense DCLRE1C variant was associated with V-gene and J-gene trimming of TCR beta chains, and the association was replicated in an independent cohort. While some public TCRs were present in many individuals, most TCR sequences turned up only very rarely across donors. Several of the top co-occurrence clusters appeared to be linked to parvovirus B19, influenza, CMV and Epstein-Barr virus, according to a later analysis. The presence/absence analyses assumed that sequencing depth was roughly uniform across donors, and that assumption may not be true. Correlated functional status among segregating V segments might be attributable to linkage disequilibrium, but an unknown experimental factor could not be ruled out. The earlier analysis of 587 of the donors excluded around 17 rarely observed V segments, including chromosome 9 orphons, because counts were too low. Immune exposure information for the cohort was limited to CMV serostatus. A further reported finding was that TCR beta sequences accurately predicted the HLA-A and HLA-B alleles for most subjects in the first cohort. In a later analysis, HLA-associated TCR beta chains were found to be more clonally expanded and to have lower generation probabilities than equally common non-associated chains. In this cohort, only TCR beta chains were sequenced, and detectable features were limited by the absence of alpha or paired-chain data. Cytomegalovirus status was reported to be diagnosed by the classifier with high specificity and sensitivity in both the original and validation cohorts. Specific HLA alleles were associated with 18,000 or so TCR beta sequences at a false discovery rate of 0.05 in a later analysis. A later genetic analysis reported fewer N-insertions in productive TCRs among donors in an Asian-associated ancestry cluster than the approximately 700-donor mean. When HLA alleles, especially DR and DQ, strongly co-occurred, TCR associations were difficult to assign to individual alleles. A cluster of highly shared sequence variants was judged likely to be a technical artifact of the sequencing pipeline.

This TCR was sampled from a man younger than 45 in good health and CMV-seronegative. Sequences were obtained from PBMCs.

The DNA reads TGTGCCATCAGTGAGCCGACAGGGGCAATGGGGTATGGCTACACCTTC. It translates as CAISEPTGAMGYGYTF. The chain employs TRBV10-3 and TRBJ1-2, and TRBD1 aligns with 8 junction nucleotides. Taken from the germline V gene, the CDR1 and CDR2 loops are ENHRY and SYGVKD. Inclusive of the bounding cysteine and phenylalanine, the CDR3 is 16 residues long. Only the CDR3 DNA is retained, 48 bases long and in frame from the first base. Here V drops 2 bases and J drops 5 bases, and the junction holds 10 bases not matched to any gene.